These 29 T cell receptor beta chains share one sample of origin, sequenced in a study of blood T cell repertoires in COVID-19. Produced via immunoSEQ multiplex PCR; TCRdb's table is partial and in-frame only. The sample holds about 65,000 clones; nearly 85% are singletons and the top ten take about two fifths. Sequencing was carried out using peripheral blood. The receptors derive from a human donor in a cohort sampled during active COVID-19.

The chain uses TRBV7-9 and TRBJ2-5, with D maybe TRBD1 (5 bases). This CDR3 contains 13 residues. Trimming removed 3 bases from V and 4 bases from J, with 9 bases in between. CDR1 is SEHNR, CDR2 FQNEAQ, per germline (reference sequence). The CDR3 sequence is CASSFPGAETQYF. In DNA form, the CDR3 reads TGTGCCAGCAGCTTCCCTGGGGCAGAGACCCAGTACTTC.

This clone was recorded only once. The genes are TRBV2 and TRBJ2-5; a weak D match, TRBD1 (6 bases). From germline, CDR1 is SNHLY and CDR2 FYNNEI. The CDR3 spans 16 residues. V gave up 2 bases and J gave up 2 bases, with 15 bases separating them. The chain's CDR3 is CASSEPGQIAQETQYF. CDR3 nucleotides: TGTGCCAGCAGTGAACCAGGACAGATAGCTCAAGAGACCCAGTACTTC. Full variable domain (remainder filled in from reference TRBV2 and TRBJ2-5): EPEVTQTPSHQVTQMGQEVILRCVPISNHLYFYWYRQILGQKVEFLVSFYNNEISEKSEIFDDQFSVERPDGSNFTLKIRSTKLEDSAMYFCASSEPGQIAQETQYFGPGTRLLVL.

The chain is built from TRBV2 and TRBJ1-5; 8 bases are a match to TRBD1. V lost 6 bases to trimming and J lost 7 bases; unmatched junction nucleotides: 5. There are 13 residues in the CDR3. The germline CDR1 and CDR2 sequences are SNHLY and FYNNEI. The CDR3, as DNA: TGTGCCAGCAGCCGACAGGGGAACCAGCCCCAGCATTTT. It is translated as CASSRQGNQPQHF. The variable domain in full, completed from reference TRBV2 and TRBJ1-5, reads EPEVTQTPSHQVTQMGQEVILRCVPISNHLYFYWYRQILGQKVEFLVSFYNNEISEKSEIFDDQFSVERPDGSNFTLKIRSTKLEDSAMYFCASSRQGNQPQHFGDGTRLSIL.

The V call is TRBV2, the J call TRBJ2-6, with a tentative D call TRBD2 (5 bases). The ends were cut back, 7 bases at V and 3 bases at J, with 10 bases in the middle. Germline CDR1 is SNHLY and CDR2 is FYNNEI. This CDR3 contains 14 residues. CDR3 in amino acids: CASMVAHGANVLTF. In DNA, the CDR3 is TGTGCCAGCATGGTAGCGCATGGGGCCAACGTCCTGACTTTC.

This clone was detected only once. The CDR3 DNA reads as TGTGCCAGCAGAGCCGGGGGACAGGTTTTTTATGGCTACACCTTC. It yields the protein CASRAGGQVFYGYTF. This chain joins TRBV27 and TRBJ1-2, with 8 bases aligning to TRBD1. Germline loops: CDR1 MNHEY, CDR2 SMNVEV (reference sequence). There are 15 residues in the CDR3. V lost 6 bases, J lost 5 bases, and 11 bases stayed unmatched.

The chain employs TRBV3-1 (or the pseudogene TRBV3-2) and TRBJ2-7; D is uncertain. This CDR3 is built from 13 residues. Trimming shortened V by 6 bases and J by 0 bases, and 9 bases separated the two germline ends. Germline V gives CDR1 LGHDT, CDR2 YNNKEL (reference sequence). CDR3 DNA: TGTGCCAGCAGTCGGTGGAGCTCCTACGAGCAGTACTTC. This encodes CASSRWSSYEQYF.

This chain links TRBV4-2 with TRBJ1-2; D remains unclear. The CDR3 is 17 residues long. The V end was cut by 0 bases, the J end by 4 bases, with 18 bases between. Germline CDR1 and CDR2: LGHNA and YNFKEQ. The CDR3 DNA follows: TGTGCCAGCAGCCAAGATCTTCTGATGGCAGACATCTATGGCTACACCTTC. It codes for CASSQDLLMADIYGYTF.

This chain connects TRBV6-2 or TRBV6-3 to TRBJ2-1; possible D gene TRBD2, 6 bases. The CDR3 is made up of 17 amino acids. The V end was cut by 4 bases, the J end by 0 bases, with 16 bases between. CDR1 MNHEY and CDR2 SVGEGT come from the germline V gene. The CDR3 coding sequence is TGTGCCAGCAGTTCGCCCCGGGACTTCAGCTCCTACAATGAGCAGTTCTTC. Translating gives CASSSPRDFSSYNEQFF.

The chain has TRBV15 and TRBJ2-4; D perhaps matches TRBD2 (5 bases). V shed 5 bases and J shed 2 bases, with 22 bases lying between them. CDR3 length: 18 residues. Germline V lookup: CDR1 LNHNV, CDR2 YYDKDF (reference sequence). CDR3 in DNA: TGTGCCACCAGCCCGCGACGGCACGGGGTGGTGTCCAAAAACATTCAGTACTTC. This sequence encodes CATSPRRHGVVSKNIQYF.

This clone was recorded a few times. This chain uses TRBV4-2 with TRBJ1-1, with D perhaps matching TRBD1 (6 bases). Germline CDR1 and CDR2: LGHNA and YNFKEQ. There are 16 residues in the CDR3. V dropped 0 bases and J dropped 1 base, with 12 bases sitting between them. The CDR3 sequence: CASSQEGGAPNTEAFF. The CDR3 DNA reads as TGTGCCAGCAGCCAAGAGGGGGGGGCCCCGAACACTGAAGCTTTCTTT.

CDR3 in DNA: TGCGCCAGCAGTCCGGAGCCTAATGAAAAACTGTTTTTT. Protein: CASSPEPNEKLFF. The gene calls are TRBV10-1 and TRBJ1-4; D is ambiguous. The CDR3 length is 13 residues. Germline-derived CDR1 and CDR2 are WNHNN and SYGVQD (reference sequence). V lost 5 bases to trimming and J lost 3 bases, with 7 bases between them.

This clone was recorded a few times. This chain uses TRBV6-2 or TRBV6-3 with TRBJ2-7; a possible D gene is TRBD1 (5 bases). The germline V gene has CDR1 MNHEY and CDR2 SVGEGT. V dropped 3 bases and J dropped 1 base, with 13 bases sitting between them. This CDR3 is 15 amino acids long. This CDR3 reads CASSYRTSRSYEQYF. As DNA, the CDR3 is TGTGCCAGCAGTTATAGGACAAGCCGATCCTACGAGCAGTACTTC.

V gene TRBV18 combines with J gene TRBJ1-3; a weak D match, TRBD1 (6 bases). V lost 8 bases, J lost 0 bases, and 17 bases lay in between. The CDR3 is made up of 16 amino acids. Germline CDR1 KGHSH, CDR2 LQKENI. CDR3: CASKGQQINSGNTIYF. The CDR3 DNA follows: TGTGCCAGCAAAGGACAGCAAATAAACTCTGGAAACACCATATATTTT.

The V and J genes are TRBV7-2 and TRBJ2-5; D gene ambiguous. Germline V CDR1 and CDR2: SGHTA, FQGNSA. The CDR3 contains 12 residues. With 2 bases removed from V and 5 bases from J, the gap between germline ends came to 6 bases. CDR3 bases: TGTGCCAGCAGCTTATCCCGGGAGACCCAGTACTTC. This codes for CASSLSRETQYF.

This clone was recorded only once. J is TRBJ1-5 and V is TRBV20-1; a weak D match, TRBD1 (6 bases). V was clipped by 7 bases and J by 11 bases, with 15 bases between them. The CDR3 covers 11 residues. The germline CDR1 and CDR2 sequences are DFQATT and SNEGSKA (reference sequence). Here the CDR3 DNA reads TGCAGTGTTAATTGGGGGGGCGCCCAGCATTTT. Protein: CSVNWGGAQHF.

The chain employs TRBV29-1 and TRBJ1-2; maybe TRBD1 (5 bases). The CDR3 has 15 residues. Germline loops: CDR1 SQVTM, CDR2 ANQGSEA. V dropped 2 bases and J dropped 3 bases, with 16 bases sitting between them. The CDR3 DNA reads TGCAGCGTTGAAAGTGGCGACAGTACCTACTATGGCTACACCTTC. This translates into CSVESGDSTYYGYTF.

The chain couples TRBV7-9 to TRBJ2-1; TRBD1 agrees at 8 bases. With V trimmed by 5 bases and J by 5 bases, 8 bases remained unmatched. Germline V CDR1 and CDR2: SEHNR, FQNEAQ (reference sequence). This CDR3 has 15 residues. CDR3 nucleotide sequence: TGTGCCAGCAGCGACTTACGGACAGGGCACAATGAGCAGTTCTTC. Its translation is CASSDLRTGHNEQFF.

The rearrangement links TRBV5-4 to TRBJ2-2; TRBD2 agrees at 8 bases. Germline-derived CDR1 and CDR2 are SGHNT and YYREEE (reference sequence). Trimming at V came to 0 bases and at J to 1 base, leaving 2 bases not matched to a gene. The CDR3 is 16 residues long. The CDR3 DNA is TGTGCCAGCAGCTTGGGACGGGGGGGGAACACCGGGGAGCTGTTTTTT. It specifies CASSLGRGGNTGELFF.

The rearrangement joins TRBV7-6 to TRBJ2-3; TRBD2 matches at 10 bases. V lost 4 bases and J lost 6; bases outside the gene matches: 10. Germline V lookup: CDR1 SGHVS, CDR2 FNYEAQ. This CDR3 region has 16 residues. The CDR3 reads CASSSESGGAGDTQYF. The DNA of the CDR3 is TGTGCCAGCAGCTCCGAGAGCGGGGGGGCTGGGGATACGCAGTATTTT.

The chain couples TRBV2 to TRBJ2-3; 8 nucleotides agree with TRBD2. CDR1 SNHLY and CDR2 FYNNEI come from the germline V gene. The CDR3 sequence is 14 residues long. V trimming: 6 bases; J trimming: 1 base; junction bases outside the gene matches: 3. The CDR3 DNA is TGTGCCAGCAGAGGGACTAGGGGCACAGATACGCAGTATTTT. Encoded protein: CASRGTRGTDTQYF. The full variable domain, rest sourced from reference TRBV2 and TRBJ2-3, is EPEVTQTPSHQVTQMGQEVILRCVPISNHLYFYWYRQILGQKVEFLVSFYNNEISEKSEIFDDQFSVERPDGSNFTLKIRSTKLEDSAMYFCASRGTRGTDTQYFGPGTRLTVL.

The V gene is TRBV6-5, the J gene TRBJ2-1, with D possibly TRBD2 on 7 matching bases. The V gene lost 8 bases and the J gene lost 12 bases, with 20 bases spanning the gap. This CDR3 region has 13 residues. The germline V gene has CDR1 MNHEY and CDR2 SVGAGI. CDR3 DNA sequence: TGTGCCAGCGGGGGGGGCGACTACTTAGGGCAGTTCTTC. Amino acids: CASGGGDYLGQFF.

The V call is TRBV6-1, the J call TRBJ2-1, with 8 bases matching TRBD2. The CDR3 is 15 amino acids. J was trimmed by 4 bases and V by 3 bases; bases with no gene match: 5. The V gene's germline CDR1 is MNHNS and CDR2 SASEGT. The CDR3 nucleotides read TGTGCCAGCAGTGACCAGCGGGGGAGGTACAATGAGCAGTTCTTC. It translates to CASSDQRGRYNEQFF.

J is TRBJ1-4 and V is TRBV5-6, with 7 nucleotides matching TRBD1. This CDR3 is 17 amino acids long. V shed 2 bases, J shed 0 bases, and the junction held 7 bases outside the gene matches. Germline CDR1 and CDR2: SGHDT and YYEEEE. The CDR3 region is CASSFRWGTATNEKLFF. CDR3 DNA sequence: TGTGCCAGCAGCTTCAGGTGGGGGACAGCAACTAATGAAAAACTGTTTTTT.

This chain links TRBV7-9 with TRBJ1-4, with D possibly matching TRBD1 (5 bases). This CDR3 region has 16 residues. V lost 4 bases, J lost 7 bases, and 19 bases lay in between. Germline CDR1 and CDR2: SEHNR and FQNEAQ (reference sequence). The CDR3 region is CASSYLLGGRGEKLFF. The CDR3 DNA reads TGTGCCAGCAGCTACCTTTTGGGGGGTAGGGGTGAAAAACTGTTTTTT.

The chain carries TRBV5-1 and TRBJ2-7; 8 bases map to TRBD1. CDR1 is SGHRS and CDR2 is YFSETQ in the germline V gene. The trim removed 0 bases at V and 6 bases at J, leaving 2 bases unmatched. The CDR3 length is 13 residues. CDR3 nucleotide sequence: TGCGCCAGCAGCTTGGTTCAGGGGGCCGAGCAGTACTTC. Translated, it gives CASSLVQGAEQYF.

This sequence joins TRBV30 and TRBJ1-2; D is ambiguous. The CDR3 sequence is 12 residues long. Germline values: CDR1 GTSNPN, CDR2 SVGIG (reference sequence). V was clipped by 4 bases and J by 8 bases, with 14 bases between them. CDR3 DNA: TGTGCCTGGATGACTCCCGGTCGGGGCTACACCTTC. Translation: CAWMTPGRGYTF.

There are a few counts of this clone. V is TRBV28 and J is TRBJ1-6, with 7 bases aligning to TRBD1. The CDR3 is made up of 18 amino acids. CDR1 MDHEN and CDR2 SYDVKM come from the germline V gene. The trim removed 1 base at V and 1 base at J, leaving 7 bases unmatched. CDR3 DNA: TGTGCCAGCAGTTTATTAGGGGAGACAGGGTCCTATAATTCACCCCTCCACTTT. Its translation is CASSLLGETGSYNSPLHF.

This clone has only one observation. The chain has TRBV6-1 and TRBJ1-2; D uncertain. Trimming took off 1 base at V and 7 bases at J, with 7 bases between the two ends. CDR1 MNHNS and CDR2 SASEGT come from the germline V gene. The CDR3 loop spans 12 amino acids. CDR3 DNA: TGTGCCAGCAGTGAAGGAGGGTTTGGCTACACCTTC. Protein: CASSEGGFGYTF.

The rearrangement links TRBV2 to TRBJ1-1; 8 bases match TRBD1. CDR1 is SNHLY and CDR2 is FYNNEI in the germline V gene. V dropped 7 bases and J dropped 4; count of bases not matched to a gene: 5. There are 13 residues in the CDR3. CDR3 sequence: CASTGQGSTEAFF. The CDR3, as DNA: TGTGCCAGCACCGGACAGGGCTCCACTGAAGCTTTCTTT.